This TCR beta chain was identified in a study of blood T cells in healthy people across ages. Study-level background: Template switching picked up about one barcoded beta molecule for each two T cells.

To note about this clonotype: No antigen is known for it.

The authors ran a second PCR of about 6 to 11 cycles using a sample-barcoded 5' primer and a J-beta primer mix. TCRdb fed the 5' RACE reads into MiXCR, producing one record per CDR3 protein. The sample consists of around 670,000 distinct CDR3 sequences, approximately 30% of them appearing once. Researchers report isolating at least 6.5 million PBMCs per sample. Study-wide results and caveats: Relative to aged donors, long-lived donors carried more naive CD4+ cells and displayed higher diversity. Across samples, TCR beta diversity tracked strongly with naive T cell percentage.

The receptor comes from an elderly woman in good health. Sequencing was carried out using blood.

The CDR3 spells CASGSSTGELFF. In DNA, the CDR3 is TGCGCCAGCGGCTCGTCGACGGGGGAGCTGTTTTTT. V usage is TRBV5-1 and J usage is TRBJ2-2; D not certain. Trimming pared 7 bases from V and 8 bases from J, leaving 12 bases between. CDR1 is SGHRS and CDR2 is YFSETQ in the germline V gene. The CDR3 is 12 amino acids.